This T cell receptor (beta chain) is drawn from a study of T-cell memory formation after mild COVID-19. Per germline, CDR1 SSHAT and CDR2 FNYEAQ (reference sequence). The CDR3 totals 11 residues. V was clipped by 10 bases and J by 7 bases; unmatched bases: 4. One entry per CDR3 protein results from TCRdb running MiXCR on the 5' RACE reads. The sample contains 250,000 to 300,000 distinct CDR3 sequences, roughly 16% of which appear only once. This clonotype was recorded a few times. Its antigen is unknown. Points from the study as a whole: Contracting clones from day 15 to 85 had balanced CD4/CD8; later expanders favoured CD4+. Confirmation was lacking for SARS-CoV-2 specificity of second-wave clones that peaked on day 37. Mainly CM and EM harbored the contracting CD4+ clones; mainly EMRA harbored the CD8+ ones. Cross-reactive memory apparently joined, as some responding clones appeared in pre-infection memory.

The sample comprised PBMCs or a T cell subset sorted from them (not recorded which). The chain employs TRBV7-7 and TRBJ2-3, with 8 bases that match TRBD2. This sequence originates from a man between 18 and 35 years old who had mild COVID-19 (a few samples of this study predate the infection). Cell type and time point are not known. The CDR3 reads CATGGGNTQYF. In DNA, the CDR3 is TGTGCCACCGGGGGGGGGAATACGCAGTATTTT.